Listed here are 2 T cell receptor beta chains from one sample, sequenced in a study of response to subunit inactivated influenza vaccine. One entry per CDR3 protein results from TCRdb running MiXCR on the RT-PCR reads. The sample carries 290,000 or so distinct CDR3 sequences, around 20% recorded once. The starting material was PBMCs from blood, obtained less than 22 months after vaccination. These receptors all stem from a man between 50 and 69 years old who received an inactivated influenza vaccine.

This clonotype was seen repeatedly, ten times or more. The chain has TRBV29-1 and TRBJ2-4; 7 bases are shared with TRBD1. Germline values: CDR1 SQVTM, CDR2 ANQGSEA. The CDR3 runs 15 residues. The CDR3 region has the DNA TGCAGTAAGTCTGTTCGACAGGGACCTAAAAACATTCAGTACTTC. Encoded protein: CSKSVRQGPKNIQYF.

This clonotype has more than one count but fewer than ten. CDR3 in DNA: TGTGCCAGCCAGAAGAGGGACGCGAACACCGGGGAGCTGTTTTTT. Protein: CASQKRDANTGELFF. The rearrangement links TRBV12-3 or TRBV12-4 to TRBJ2-2; D is tentatively TRBD1 or TRBD2 (5 bases each). The CDR3 has 15 amino acids. Trimming took off 8 bases at V and 0 bases at J, with 13 bases between the two ends.